These 21 T cell receptor beta chains came from one sample sequenced in a study of PD-1 blockade in classical Hodgkin lymphoma. Autologous stem cell transplantation was followed by relapse in every patient, and brentuximab vedotin exposure varied. Produced via immunoSEQ multiplex PCR; TCRdb's table is partial and in-frame only. The sample yields around 43,000 clones, around 80% seen once. This material consisted of peripheral blood mononuclear cells (PBMCs), taken at baseline. The receptors shown here come from a human donor with classical Hodgkin lymphoma.

The CDR3 DNA sequence: TGTGCCAGCAGTTATAGTAGCGGGCTTGGGGATACGCAGTATTTT. It translates to CASSYSSGLGDTQYF. The gene calls are TRBV6-5 and TRBJ2-3, with 7 bases matching TRBD2. Germline V gene data show CDR1 as MNHEY and CDR2 as SVGAGI. The CDR3 consists of 15 residues. V trimming: 3 bases; J trimming: 6 bases; junction bases outside the gene matches: 9.

The gene calls are TRBV7-2 and TRBJ2-1; no reliable D call. The V and J ends lost 3 bases and 1 base respectively, with 7 bases between them. CDR3 length: 14 residues. Germline V gene lookup returns CDR1 SGHTA and CDR2 FQGNSA. The DNA of the CDR3 is TGTGCCAGCAGCTTTGCCTCTTCCTACAATGAGCAGTTCTTC. It encodes CASSFASSYNEQFF.

This clone was recorded a few times. The V and J genes are TRBV7-9 and TRBJ1-5; 8 bases agree with TRBD1. The CDR3 totals 15 residues. J lost 7 bases, V lost 5 bases, and 10 bases had no gene match. Germline V gene sequence: CDR1 SEHNR, CDR2 FQNEAQ (reference sequence). In DNA form, the CDR3 reads TGTGCCAGCAGCGCCACAGGGGGAGACGTACAGCCCCAGCATTTT. Protein product: CASSATGGDVQPQHF. Drawing the rest from reference TRBV7-9 and TRBJ1-5, the complete variable domain is DTGVSQNPRHKITKRGQNVTFRCDPISEHNRLYWYRQTLGQGPEFLTYFQNEAQLEKSRLLSDRFSAERPKGSFSTLEIQRTEQGDSAMYLCASSATGGDVQPQHFGDGTRLSIL.

The V gene is TRBV2, the J gene TRBJ2-7, with D possibly TRBD1 on 6 matching bases. V lost 1 base and J 4 bases, leaving 11 bases between the germline ends. Germline CDR1 and CDR2: SNHLY and FYNNEI. CDR3 length: 14 amino acids. The CDR3 nucleotides read TGTGCCAGCAGTGAAGGACTCAGGGGATACGAGCAGTACTTC. It yields the protein CASSEGLRGYEQYF.

The chain couples TRBV10-1 to TRBJ2-3; possible D gene TRBD2, 5 bases. Deletions cut 7 bases from V and 4 bases from J, with 12 bases between. The CDR3 covers 13 residues. CDR1 and CDR2 from the germline V gene are WNHNN and SYGVQD (reference sequence). CDR3 region: CASTGEAPDTQYF. The DNA of the CDR3 is TGCGCCAGCACCGGGGAAGCGCCAGATACGCAGTATTTT.

The chain has TRBV5-6 and TRBJ1-2; D is ambiguous. Germline assignment: CDR1 SGHDT and CDR2 YYEEEE. The CDR3 runs 15 residues. Trimming removed 0 bases from V and 0 bases from J, with 9 bases in between. The CDR3 DNA follows: TGTGCCAGCAGCTTGGTTTGGGTATCTAACTATGGCTACACCTTC. It is translated as CASSLVWVSNYGYTF.

This clone was seen once. The chain is built from TRBV5-1 and TRBJ2-3, with 10 nucleotides matching TRBD1. Germline V lookup: CDR1 SGHRS, CDR2 YFSETQ. J was trimmed by 4 bases and V by 7 bases; bases with no gene match: 6. CDR3 size: 14 residues. The CDR3 is CASARTGGSDTQYF. The CDR3 DNA reads as TGCGCCAGCGCCAGGACAGGGGGGTCAGATACGCAGTATTTT.

The rearrangement joins TRBV9 to TRBJ1-1, with D maybe TRBD1 (5 bases). This CDR3 has 15 residues. V was clipped by 3 bases and J by 4 bases, with 16 bases between them. Germline lookup yields CDR1 SGDLS and CDR2 YYNGEE. The CDR3 DNA reads TGTGCCAGCAGCGATCTCCGGGTGGGGGGCACTGAAGCTTTCTTT. It is translated as CASSDLRVGGTEAFF.

The chain joins TRBV5-1 to TRBJ1-2; TRBD1 agrees at 8 bases. The CDR3 spans 15 residues. CDR1 and CDR2 (germline): SGHRS, YFSETQ. Germline trimming cut 4 bases from V and 0 bases from J; bases unmatched to any gene: 5. The CDR3: CASSRTGQANYGYTF. The CDR3 region has the DNA TGCGCCAGCAGCCGGACAGGGCAAGCTAACTATGGCTACACCTTC.

The V and J genes are TRBV4-3 and TRBJ2-1, with 8 bases identical to TRBD1. After removal of 4 bases from V and 5 bases from J, the junction contained 7 bases not matched to a gene. The germline V gene encodes CDR1 LGHNA and CDR2 YSLEER. The CDR3 has 15 residues. This CDR3 is CASSRNRDRNNEQFF. The DNA of the CDR3 is TGCGCCAGCAGCCGAAACCGGGACAGGAACAATGAGCAGTTCTTC.

This chain uses TRBV5-5 with TRBJ2-5; 10 nucleotides align to TRBD2. CDR3 length equals 15 residues. Germline loops: CDR1 SGHKS, CDR2 YYEKEE (reference sequence). The V segment lost 3 bases and the J segment 3 bases; nucleotides outside the gene matches: 5. CDR3 sequence: CASSSTSGEEETQYF. For the CDR3, the DNA is TGTGCCAGCAGCTCCACTAGCGGGGAAGAAGAGACCCAGTACTTC. Full variable domain (outside the CDR3, taken from reference TRBV5-5 and TRBJ2-5): DAGVTQSPTHLIKTRGQQVTLRCSPISGHKSVSWYQQVLGQGPQFIFQYYEKEERGRGNFPDRFSARQFPNYSSELNVNALLLGDSALYLCASSSTSGEEETQYFGPGTRLLVL.

The rearrangement links TRBV4-1 to TRBJ1-1; 10 bases are shared with TRBD1. Germline-derived CDR1 and CDR2 are MGHRA and YSYEKL. Trimming at V came to 0 bases and at J to 5 bases, leaving 9 bases not matched to a gene. This CDR3 is built from 17 residues. The CDR3 sequence: CASSQDRFDRGRTEAFF. The CDR3 region has the DNA TGCGCCAGCAGCCAAGATCGGTTCGACAGGGGGCGGACTGAAGCTTTCTTT.

The chain carries TRBV7-8 and TRBJ1-2; D not resolved. CDR3 size: 13 residues. Trimming took 1 base from V and 1 from J, leaving 4 bases between them. Germline V gene data show CDR1 as SGHVS and CDR2 as FQNEAQ. CDR3 bases: TGTGCCAGCAGCTTAGAGTATAACTATGGCTACACCTTC. It translates to CASSLEYNYGYTF.

This CDR3 is CASSLAVSSYEQYF. The CDR3 DNA reads as TGTGCCAGCAGCTTAGCAGTGAGCTCCTACGAGCAGTACTTC. The gene calls are TRBV7-8 and TRBJ2-7; D uncertain. Trimming stripped 0 bases from V and 0 bases from J, with 6 bases between. CDR1 is SGHVS and CDR2 is FQNEAQ in the germline V gene. The CDR3 sequence is 14 residues long.

The rearrangement joins TRBV5-4 to TRBJ1-3; D is possibly TRBD1 (6 bases). This CDR3 spans 15 amino acids. Germline V gene data show CDR1 as SGHNT and CDR2 as YYREEE (reference sequence). Deletions cut 4 bases from V and 4 bases from J, with 15 bases between. CDR3: CASSINRAPGNTIYF. Here the CDR3 DNA reads TGTGCCAGCAGCATTAACAGGGCGCCCGGAAACACCATATATTTT.

J is TRBJ1-6 and V is TRBV11-2; a weak D match, TRBD1 (6 bases). This CDR3 is built from 17 residues. With 2 bases removed from V and 7 bases from J, the gap between germline ends came to 18 bases. Germline assignment: CDR1 SGHAT and CDR2 FQNNGV. CDR3 loop: CASSLLSGQFGNSPLHF. Here the CDR3 DNA reads TGTGCCAGCAGCTTACTATCAGGACAGTTTGGCAATTCACCCCTCCACTTT.

CDR3 nucleotides: TGTGCCAGTAGTATTGGCGTTCCACTAATAGCCAAAAACATTCAGTACTTC. It encodes CASSIGVPLIAKNIQYF. The J gene is TRBJ2-4, the V gene TRBV19; D is unresolved. There are 17 residues in the CDR3. Germline V gene sequence: CDR1 LNHDA, CDR2 SQIVND (reference sequence). V dropped 3 bases and J dropped 0 bases, with 15 bases sitting between them.

In DNA form, the CDR3 reads TGCGCCAGCTCCTTGATGGGACTCTCCTCTGGGGCCAACGTCCTGACTTTC. Translation gives CASSLMGLSSGANVLTF. The rearrangement joins TRBV5-1 to TRBJ2-6; tentative D call: TRBD2 (6 bases). Germline CDR1 reads SGHRS; CDR2 reads YFSETQ. The CDR3 totals 17 residues. V shed 7 bases and J shed 0 bases, with 17 bases lying between them. The whole variable domain, filled in from reference TRBV5-1 and TRBJ2-6, reads KAGVTQTPRYLIKTRGQQVTLSCSPISGHRSVSWYQQTPGQGLQFLFEYFSETQRNKGNFPGRFSGRQFSNSRSEMNVSTLELGDSALYLCASSLMGLSSGANVLTFGAGSRLTVL.

V and J are TRBV2 and TRBJ2-2; D may be TRBD1 or TRBD2 (6 bases each). Germline V lookup: CDR1 SNHLY, CDR2 FYNNEI. The CDR3 contains 16 residues. V was shortened by 6 bases and J by 1 base, with 15 bases between the two germline ends. This chain's CDR3 is CASSLGGLLNTGELFF. The CDR3, as DNA: TGTGCCAGCAGCCTAGGGGGACTGCTGAACACCGGGGAGCTGTTTTTT.

The chain recombines TRBV19 with TRBJ2-7; 10 bases are shared with TRBD2. The germline V gene encodes CDR1 LNHDA and CDR2 SQIVND (reference sequence). With 8 bases clipped from V and 5 bases from J, the junction kept 12 bases outside the gene matches. The CDR3 sequence is 15 residues long. The CDR3 loop is CASGERTSGGNEQYF. CDR3 sequence (DNA): TGTGCCAGTGGAGAAAGGACTAGCGGTGGGAACGAGCAGTACTTC.

There are a few counts of this clone. CDR3 coding DNA: TGTGCCAGCAATTCGGGAGTTCAACGATACACCTTC. This sequence encodes CASNSGVQRYTF. The chain is built from TRBV28 and TRBJ1-2, with D uncertain. The germline V gene encodes CDR1 MDHEN and CDR2 SYDVKM. The CDR3 is made up of 12 amino acids. V lost 7 bases and J 11 bases, leaving 17 bases between the germline ends.